The rows below give T cell receptor beta chains drawn from one sample of a study of identical twins. TCRdb itself ran the 5' RACE reads through MiXCR, one entry per CDR3 protein. The sample lists approximately 190,000 distinct CDR3 sequences, 15% to 20% occurring once. These data are also associated with another study on T cells expressing NK-cell markers.

Sequencing input: CD8+ T cells sorted from blood. Source of these receptors: a woman aged 18-35 years in good health. Both conserved end residues are part of each CDR3. For some rows the clone size is stated as once, few or many, or as a class when expanded; others skip it.

clone size | V gene | CDR3 protein
- | TRBV5-6 | CASSLGPSGANVLTF
- | TRBV7-9 | CASSRPMGNSPLHF
few | TRBV6-2/TRBV6-3 | CASSYERGLDSPYEQYF
- | TRBV6-5 | CASSYSGRSEAFF
few | TRBV7-1 | CASSTPQGNYGTRTDKTYNEQFF
many | TRBV10-3 | CAISEVTGGNNEQFF
- | TRBV9 | CASSVRSSSYEQYF
- | TRBV11-2 | CASSSPVGDLSSYNEQFF
- | TRBV4-2 | CASSQEEGAAYTEAFF
- | TRBV5-5 | CASSLRQVYEQYF
few | TRBV4-3 | CASSQDLWEDTQYF
- | TRBV4-2 | CASSQEGRANVLTF
few | TRBV12-3/TRBV12-4 | CASDRNNQPQHF
- | TRBV14 | CASSHLTVGPFYEQYF
- | TRBV7-9 | CASSWKPNEQFF
- | TRBV15 | CATSSPEQGNQPQHF
- | TRBV29-1 | CSVGRVNTEAFF
few | TRBV10-3 | CAISGPVTSVGAAYNEQFF
- | TRBV11-2 | CASSRPSGGHETQYF
few | TRBV14 | CASSNRAEGNYGYTF
- | TRBV14 | CASSPHRGDGYTF
once | TRBV9 | CASSVIGGGANNEQFF
few | TRBV20-1 | CSARWSGVYNEQFF
- | TRBV3-1 | CASSQDPPGAHGYTF
many | TRBV6-5 | CASSYPGLGGETQYF
many | TRBV12-3/TRBV12-4 | CASSYGGAPKQYF
- | TRBV20-1 | CSARDPYSDRGDNEQFF
few | TRBV9 | CASSVDLAGVDTQYF
- | TRBV5-6 | CASSLPTEDTQYF
- | TRBV29-1 | CSVAGPDSKSYTF
few | TRBV7-9 | CASSWTSGNNEQFF
- | TRBV20-1 | CSAQTPNTGELFF
- | TRBV28 | CASSRQFTGELFF
- | TRBV9 | CASSRGSYGYTF
- | TRBV21-1 | CASPRDDLVETQYF
many | TRBV3-1 | CASSQVGPPDTQYF
medium-sized | TRBV5-6 | CASSLVLEETQYF
few | TRBV15 | CATSEDRANIQYF
few | TRBV13 | CASSLETYGYTF
- | TRBV27 | CASSLLASGGGNEQFF
many | TRBV20-1 | CSARFSMDRVHEQYF
few | TRBV5-1 | CASSPRDLSYEQYF
- | TRBV2 | CASTLGDTQYF
few | TRBV7-9 | CASSPRDRADEQYF
- | TRBV6-2/TRBV6-3 | CASSYPDINYEQYF
few | TRBV6-5 | CASSYFEGVNSPLHF
few | TRBV9 | CASSEGTPMGVLTF
few | TRBV11-2 | CASSLEGPTGELFF
- | TRBV9 | CASSVKDRVEKNSPLHF
- | TRBV7-6 | CASSLEEVGAQYF
- | TRBV27 | CASRQGTVRNTGELFF
few | TRBV20-1 | CSAGWGGPDEQYF
- | TRBV7-2 | CASTTGLHEQFF
- | TRBV5-6 | CASSVGWGLNTEAFF
few | TRBV12-3/TRBV12-4 | CASSFAQSGRPQHF
few | TRBV21-1 | CASSKRVDSQVETQYF
few | TRBV11-2 | CASRQGDTEAFF
few | TRBV12-5 | CASGSPSAGTSYEQYF
few | TRBV4-3 | CASSRWGLEDNEQFF